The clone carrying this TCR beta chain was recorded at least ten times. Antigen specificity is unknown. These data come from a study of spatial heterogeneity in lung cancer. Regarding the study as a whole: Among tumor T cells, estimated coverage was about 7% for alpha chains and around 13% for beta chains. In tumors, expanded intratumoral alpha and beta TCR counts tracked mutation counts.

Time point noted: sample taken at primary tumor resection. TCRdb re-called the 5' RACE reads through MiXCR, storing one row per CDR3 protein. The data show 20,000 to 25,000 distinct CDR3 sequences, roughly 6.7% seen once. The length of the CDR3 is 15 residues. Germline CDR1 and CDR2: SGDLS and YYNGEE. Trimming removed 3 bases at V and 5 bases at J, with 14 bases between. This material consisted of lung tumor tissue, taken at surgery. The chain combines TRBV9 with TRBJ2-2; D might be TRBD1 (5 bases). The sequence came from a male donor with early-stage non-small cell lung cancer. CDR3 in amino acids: CASSARSGLTGELFF. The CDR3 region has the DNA TGTGCCAGCAGCGCACGATCAGGGTTAACCGGGGAGCTGTTTTTT.